Listed below are T cell receptor beta chains from one sample, sequenced in a study of blood T cell repertoires in COVID-19. Generated by immunoSEQ multiplex PCR, the TCRdb table keeps only in-frame clones and is missing some. The table records some 160,000 clones, 83% of them present only once. Sequenced: peripheral blood. All receptors derive from a woman of 80 years or more with acute or convalescent COVID-19. Each CDR3 is given without its conserved first and last residue.

V | CDR3
TRBV5-1 | ASRLGQGANSPLH
TRBV7-8 | ASSLVGQGKKLF
TRBV11-2 | ASSPLASLAYGYT
TRBV7-8 | ASSLSAVKGQGAQNYGYT
TRBV2 | ASSQPSGYEQY
TRBV7-8 | ASSLVLGADTQY
TRBV6-2/TRBV6-3 | ASSYGGTGRTMGQF
TRBV29-1 | SAGQGREKLF
TRBV4-3 | ASSQDLSNYNEQF
TRBV7-2 | ASSLAGTGDYEQY
TRBV15 | ATSRAGTLDSPLH
TRBV3-1/TRBV3-2 | ASSQDPQGETQY
TRBV11-3 | ASSSGGGGDTQY
TRBV2 | ASSEGILAGGPDTQY
TRBV7-8 | ASSTYSNQPQH
TRBV11-1 | ASSLAGQGYLRTEAF
TRBV6-5 | ASTQGRLNTEAF
TRBV6-5 | ASSSTTGNDQPQH
TRBV5-1 | ASSLGGVNYGYT
TRBV27 | ASRLYLEGPYEQY
TRBV27 | ASSLRTGGAFGELF
TRBV2 | ASSDPGLTYSGYT
TRBV6-2/TRBV6-3 | ASSYLQRLAGGPSSYEQY
TRBV4-1 | ASSQVPQGLAGGYT
TRBV7-2 | ASSLGRGPPYEQY
TRBV19 | ASSIAGFSNQPQH
TRBV9 | ASSAGTSGRVNTGELF
TRBV7-2 | ASSLDRVPGNTIY
TRBV30 | AWRKGQANTEAF
TRBV5-4 | ASSKTTGNYGYT
TRBV7-2 | ASSPLRTSGGGQETQY
TRBV7-2 | ASSLRTGNNSPLH
TRBV5-4 | ASSLNEQGVAF
TRBV3-1/TRBV3-2 | ASTHCARWWSNQPQH
TRBV3-1/TRBV3-2 | ASSQDRGRRNQPQH
TRBV4-1 | ASSLNRGSGNTIY
TRBV7-9 | ASSLWRGTDEAF
TRBV19 | ASNSLGGGWETQY
TRBV7-6 | ASSSAGVEQY
TRBV30 | AWIKQGGNIQY
TRBV5-6 | ASSFEGAPT
TRBV7-9 | ASSPGTSFGEQF
TRBV29-1 | SVGTGGLSSPEQY
TRBV29-1 | SVEVVNTEAF
TRBV24-1 | ATSSGTGSYNEQF
TRBV4-3 | ASSQVSQGGVYGYT
TRBV2 | ASSQSAGGNIQY
TRBV29-1 | SVEKGDRRSF
TRBV7-2 | ASSRDRGAYEQY
TRBV4-2 | ASSQDITPGHKNIQY
TRBV5-4 | ASSKGGQGGTGELF
TRBV5-1 | ASSPGQGANTGELF
TRBV4-2 | ASSQVGRPRTDTQY
TRBV28 | ASSLLGTNNYGYT
TRBV18 | ASSPGAGSGNTIY
TRBV6-2/TRBV6-3 | ASSRPGLPGKSEQY
TRBV19 | ASSTQTSGEEQF
TRBV30 | AWNAGSTNEKLF
TRBV5-4 | ASSLSRGGPTNEQF